A single T cell receptor (beta chain) is shown here with its context. The target antigen is unknown. Only in-frame clones appear in the TCRdb table, and some are missing; sequencing was by immunoSEQ multiplex PCR. This sample has about 22,000 clones, with 75% found just once. This sample is drawn from a study of vaccination effects on CD4 cells after COVID-19. Sequencing in the ViraFEST assay came after antigen-specific CD4+ T cells had been expanded with viral peptide pools, which were used to stimulate PBMC. Culture proceeded for approximately 9 days, and CD4+ T cells were then isolated. Testing of the vaccine recipients showed negative nucleocapsid antibodies and no prior SARS-CoV-2 infection. The culture medium for a few million PBMC per well included 8.5 to 10 IU/ml IL-2 and roughly 10 ug/ml peptides. It was on days 3 and 7 that half the medium was replaced with IL-2 medium. Trimming removed 1 base at V and 1 base at J, with 10 bases between. CDR1 and CDR2 (germline): LNHNV, YYDKDF (reference sequence). The length of the CDR3 is 15 residues.

Overall study results and limits: After vaccination of healthy people, only 1 of 255 vaccine-induced clones cross-reacted with common cold coronaviruses.

The specimen was CD4+ T cells from PBMCs cultured with HCoV-NL63 spike peptides, collected before COVID-19 vaccination. The V call is TRBV15, the J call TRBJ1-1, with a possible D match to TRBD1 (5 bases). The TCR sequence derives from a human donor who received a COVID-19 vaccine. The CDR3 loop reads CATSRGGQGNTEAFF. The CDR3 region has the DNA TGTGCCACCAGCAGAGGCGGTCAGGGGAACACTGAAGCTTTCTTT.